A selection of T cell receptor beta chains follows, all from one sample in a study of beta chain features in type 1 diabetes. TCRdb's copy holds only in-frame clones and misses some; the assay was immunoSEQ multiplex PCR. The data contain about 370,000 clones, over 8.5% of them singletons. Specimen: central memory CD4+ T cells from blood. These receptors all stem from a man younger than 45 with type 1 diabetes. CDR3s include the opening cysteine and the closing phenylalanine or tryptophan. The D gene is left open where the match is weak. Not all rows give a size; the values are once, few, many and, for expanded clones, a class.

V gene: TRBV6-1
D gene: NA
J gene: TRBJ2-7
clone size: NA
CDR3 DNA: TGTGCCAGCAGTGATCGGTTGGGTGGGGCGTACGAGCAGTACTTC
CDR3 protein: CASSDRLGGAYEQYF

V gene: TRBV28
D gene: TRBD1
J gene: TRBJ2-2
clone size: many
CDR3 DNA: TGTGCCAGCGGGGCCTGGACAGGGGGCGCGGCCGGGGAGCTGTTTTTT
CDR3 protein: CASGAWTGGAAGELFF

V gene: TRBV28
D gene: NA
J gene: TRBJ1-2
clone size: NA
CDR3 DNA: TGTGCCAGCAGTCCTAGACCCTATGGCTACACCTTC
CDR3 protein: CASSPRPYGYTF

V gene: TRBV6-1
D gene: NA
J gene: TRBJ2-7
clone size: NA
CDR3 DNA: TGTGCCAGCAGGACGAGGTGGGCTCAGGGGACCGAGCAGTACTTC
CDR3 protein: CASRTRWAQGTEQYF

V gene: TRBV5-1
D gene: TRBD2
J gene: TRBJ2-3
clone size: NA
CDR3 DNA: TGCGCCAGCAGCTTATTAAAGCGGGAGGATACGCAGTATTTT
CDR3 protein: CASSLLKREDTQYF

V gene: TRBV29-1
D gene: NA
J gene: TRBJ2-7
clone size: many
CDR3 DNA: TGCAGCGTTCAACCCAGGGAGAAAGCCTACGAGCAGTACTTC
CDR3 protein: CSVQPREKAYEQYF

V gene: TRBV4-3
D gene: NA
J gene: TRBJ2-3
clone size: NA
CDR3 DNA: TGCGCCAGCAGCCAAGATGGGTTTTACACAGATACGCAGTATTTT
CDR3 protein: CASSQDGFYTDTQYF

V gene: TRBV6-5
D gene: NA
J gene: TRBJ2-3
clone size: NA
CDR3 DNA: TGTGCCAGCAGTTACGGGGTGTCTGGCACAGATACGCAGTATTTT
CDR3 protein: CASSYGVSGTDTQYF

V gene: TRBV5-8
D gene: TRBD1
J gene: TRBJ1-2
clone size: NA
CDR3 DNA: TGTGCCAGCAGCCAAGATCGGGACAGGGGTAACTATGGCTACACCTTC
CDR3 protein: CASSQDRDRGNYGYTF

V gene: TRBV7-2
D gene: TRBD2
J gene: TRBJ2-1
clone size: NA
CDR3 DNA: TGTGCCAGCAGCCCAGGGACTAGCGGGAGGGATTACAATGAGCAGTTCTTC
CDR3 protein: CASSPGTSGRDYNEQFF

V gene: TRBV5-1
D gene: NA
J gene: TRBJ2-5
clone size: NA
CDR3 DNA: TGCGCCAGCAGCTTGGGGGCAGGGGCGTACCAAGAGACCCAGTACTTC
CDR3 protein: CASSLGAGAYQETQYF

V gene: TRBV2
D gene: NA
J gene: TRBJ2-3
clone size: NA
CDR3 DNA: TGTGCCAGCAGTAACCGGGACACCATCACAGATACGCAGTATTTT
CDR3 protein: CASSNRDTITDTQYF

V gene: TRBV18
D gene: TRBD2
J gene: TRBJ2-1
clone size: NA
CDR3 DNA: TGTGCCAGCTCACCGGGACTAGCGTCCGGTAACGAGCAGTTCTTC
CDR3 protein: CASSPGLASGNEQFF

V gene: TRBV6-5
D gene: NA
J gene: TRBJ2-1
clone size: NA
CDR3 DNA: TGTGCCAGAATCAATGAGCAGTTCTTC
CDR3 protein: CARINEQFF

V gene: TRBV19
D gene: NA
J gene: TRBJ1-2
clone size: few
CDR3 DNA: TGTGCCAGTAGTACAGAATATGGCTACACCTTC
CDR3 protein: CASSTEYGYTF

V gene: TRBV5-1
D gene: TRBD1
J gene: TRBJ2-7
clone size: few
CDR3 DNA: TGCGCCAGCAGCTTGAGGGTGGCAGGGGGCTGGCTCTCCTACGAGCAGTACTTC
CDR3 protein: CASSLRVAGGWLSYEQYF

V gene: TRBV14
D gene: NA
J gene: TRBJ2-5
clone size: few
CDR3 DNA: TGTGCCAGCAGCCTGAGCCCGGTAGAGACCCAGTACTTC
CDR3 protein: CASSLSPVETQYF

V gene: TRBV28
D gene: NA
J gene: TRBJ1-3
clone size: few
CDR3 DNA: TGTGCCAGCAGTTCAGGGTGGGGAAACACCATATATTTT
CDR3 protein: CASSSGWGNTIYF

V gene: TRBV7-9
D gene: TRBD1
J gene: TRBJ1-3
clone size: few
CDR3 DNA: TGTGCCAGCAGCTTAGCCGTCAGGGGGTCTGGAAACACCATATATTTT
CDR3 protein: CASSLAVRGSGNTIYF

V gene: TRBV5-1
D gene: TRBD1
J gene: TRBJ2-7
clone size: NA
CDR3 DNA: TGCGCCAGCAGCCCCCGGGGACAGGATTCCGAGCAGTACTTC
CDR3 protein: CASSPRGQDSEQYF

V gene: TRBV10-1
D gene: NA
J gene: TRBJ2-7
clone size: NA
CDR3 DNA: TGCGCCAGCAGTGAGACGAGGTACGAGCAGTACTTC
CDR3 protein: CASSETRYEQYF

V gene: TRBV10-3
D gene: NA
J gene: TRBJ2-2
clone size: few
CDR3 DNA: TGTGCCATCAGTGTGGAAGGGGCTGTTGGGGAGCTGTTTTTT
CDR3 protein: CAISVEGAVGELFF

V gene: TRBV6-6
D gene: NA
J gene: TRBJ1-3
clone size: NA
CDR3 DNA: TGTGCCAGCAGTTACGCACAGGGCGCGCTTGGAAACACCATATATTTT
CDR3 protein: CASSYAQGALGNTIYF

V gene: TRBV7-2
D gene: TRBD1
J gene: TRBJ2-7
clone size: few
CDR3 DNA: TGTGCCAGCAGCTTTATGGGACAGAACTACGAGCAGTACTTC
CDR3 protein: CASSFMGQNYEQYF

V gene: TRBV11-2
D gene: NA
J gene: TRBJ2-3
clone size: many
CDR3 DNA: TGTGCCAGCAGCCGGACTATGGGCACAGATACGCAGTATTTT
CDR3 protein: CASSRTMGTDTQYF

V gene: TRBV6-5
D gene: NA
J gene: TRBJ1-2
clone size: NA
CDR3 DNA: TGTGCCAGCAACCGCGGGGGGAATAACTATGGCTACACCTTC
CDR3 protein: CASNRGGNNYGYTF

V gene: TRBV27
D gene: TRBD2
J gene: TRBJ2-7
clone size: few
CDR3 DNA: TGTGCCAGCAGTCCGGGGACTAGCGGGATCAACGAGCAGTACTTC
CDR3 protein: CASSPGTSGINEQYF

V gene: TRBV28
D gene: NA
J gene: TRBJ2-7
clone size: many
CDR3 DNA: TGTGCCAGCGCAGGGACGTCTTCGGACGAGCAGTACTTC
CDR3 protein: CASAGTSSDEQYF

V gene: TRBV7-3
D gene: NA
J gene: TRBJ2-1
clone size: NA
CDR3 DNA: TGTGCCAGCAGCCTCACTAGGAATGATGAGCAGTTCTTC
CDR3 protein: CASSLTRNDEQFF

V gene: TRBV7-9
D gene: TRBD2
J gene: TRBJ2-5
clone size: NA
CDR3 DNA: TGTGCCAGCAGCTTAACTAGCGGGAGTAGAGAGACCCAGTACTTC
CDR3 protein: CASSLTSGSRETQYF

V gene: TRBV5-1
D gene: NA
J gene: TRBJ1-3
clone size: NA
CDR3 DNA: TGCGCCAGCAGCTTTTCTGGGGTTGATGGAAACACCATATATTTT
CDR3 protein: CASSFSGVDGNTIYF

V gene: TRBV6-6
D gene: NA
J gene: TRBJ1-2
clone size: few
CDR3 DNA: TGTGCCAGCATGGGCAGCGGGGGCTATGGCTACACCTTC
CDR3 protein: CASMGSGGYGYTF

V gene: TRBV7-9
D gene: NA
J gene: TRBJ2-7
clone size: few
CDR3 DNA: TGTGCCAGCAGCGTAAACTACGAGCAGTACTTC
CDR3 protein: CASSVNYEQYF

V gene: TRBV11-3
D gene: NA
J gene: TRBJ1-5
clone size: few
CDR3 DNA: TGTGCCAGCAGCTCAGGGTATAGCAATCAGCCCCAGCATTTT
CDR3 protein: CASSSGYSNQPQHF

V gene: TRBV11-2
D gene: TRBD1
J gene: TRBJ1-2
clone size: NA
CDR3 DNA: TGTGCCAGCAGCATAGGGACAGGCCTTGCGGGTGGCTACACCTTC
CDR3 protein: CASSIGTGLAGGYTF

V gene: TRBV14
D gene: NA
J gene: TRBJ2-5
clone size: NA
CDR3 DNA: TGTGCCAGCAGCCAGGGGACTCCTCACCAAGAGACCCAGTACTTC
CDR3 protein: CASSQGTPHQETQYF

V gene: TRBV10-2
D gene: NA
J gene: TRBJ1-4
clone size: few
CDR3 DNA: TGCGCCAGCAGGATCCCACACGGCCCGGAGGAAAAACTGTTTTTT
CDR3 protein: CASRIPHGPEEKLFF

V gene: TRBV9
D gene: NA
J gene: TRBJ1-1
clone size: NA
CDR3 DNA: TGTGCCAGCAGCCCCCGTCAGGTCGGCACTGAAGCTTTCTTT
CDR3 protein: CASSPRQVGTEAFF

V gene: TRBV6-6
D gene: TRBD2
J gene: TRBJ2-1
clone size: NA
CDR3 DNA: TGTGCCAGCACCACAAGGCGGGAGGGTAGAAATGAGCAGTTCTTC
CDR3 protein: CASTTRREGRNEQFF

V gene: TRBV28
D gene: TRBD1
J gene: TRBJ1-3
clone size: few
CDR3 DNA: TGTGCCAGCAGTTTACCAATTTCAGGGGGATCGGGAAACACCATATATTTT
CDR3 protein: CASSLPISGGSGNTIYF

V gene: TRBV6-5
D gene: NA
J gene: TRBJ1-4
clone size: many
CDR3 DNA: TGTGCCAGCAGTTACCAGGGTAGTACTGAAAAACTGTTTTTT
CDR3 protein: CASSYQGSTEKLFF

V gene: TRBV27
D gene: NA
J gene: TRBJ2-1
clone size: NA
CDR3 DNA: TGTGCCAGCAGGCGGGACTTTCGTTATGGGATCAATGAGCAGTTCTTC
CDR3 protein: CASRRDFRYGINEQFF